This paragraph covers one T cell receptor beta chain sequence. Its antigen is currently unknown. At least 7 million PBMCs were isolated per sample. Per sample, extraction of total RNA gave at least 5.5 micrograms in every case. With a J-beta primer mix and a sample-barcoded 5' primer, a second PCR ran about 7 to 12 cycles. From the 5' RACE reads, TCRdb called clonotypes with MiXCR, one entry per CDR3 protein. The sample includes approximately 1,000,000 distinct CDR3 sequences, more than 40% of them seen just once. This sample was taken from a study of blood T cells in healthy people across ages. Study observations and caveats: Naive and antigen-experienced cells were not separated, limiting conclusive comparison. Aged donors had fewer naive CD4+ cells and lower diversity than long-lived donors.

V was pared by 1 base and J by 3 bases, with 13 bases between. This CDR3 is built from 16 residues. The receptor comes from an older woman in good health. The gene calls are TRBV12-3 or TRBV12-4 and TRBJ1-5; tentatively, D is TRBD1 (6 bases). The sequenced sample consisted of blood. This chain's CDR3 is CASSLGTVKINQPQHF. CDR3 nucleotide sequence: TGTGCCAGCAGTTTAGGGACAGTCAAAATCAATCAGCCCCAGCATTTT.